This entry lists 25 T cell receptor beta chains sequenced from one sample in a study of human T cells and chemical hapten exposure. Specified time point: pre-sensitization, week 0. Treatment: therapeutic diphenylcyclopropenone sensitization with weekly scalp DPC. MiXCR was run by TCRdb on the RACE reads, yielding one entry per CDR3 protein. Of roughly 380,000 distinct CDR3 sequences in the sample, 4% to 6% were seen once. The sequencing used whole blood, collected in connection with sensitization to the hapten diphenylcyclopropenone (DPC). The receptors here all came from a woman between 45 and 60 years old with alopecia areata. Some clones in this sample may be carry-over from other donors' samples.

This clonotype was counted at least ten times. This chain connects TRBV5-1 to TRBJ1-1; D not resolved. This CDR3 spans 13 amino acids. Trimming removed 0 bases at V and 6 bases at J, with 9 bases between. Germline CDR1 reads SGHRS; CDR2 reads YFSETQ. CDR3 sequence reads: CASSLDPAAEAFF. CDR3 coding DNA: TGCGCCAGCAGCTTGGACCCAGCTGCTGAAGCTTTCTTT.

Many counts were recorded for this clonotype. The V call is TRBV28, the J call TRBJ2-7; no firm D call. Trimming took off 3 bases at V and 6 bases at J, with 9 bases between the two ends. CDR3 length: 12 amino acids. Germline assignment: CDR1 MDHEN and CDR2 SYDVKM. The CDR3 region has the DNA TGTGCCAGCAGTTTTATGGCTCTCGAGCAGTACTTC. It codes for CASSFMALEQYF.

This clonotype occurred many times. The genes are TRBV3-1 and TRBJ2-6; 8 bases agree with TRBD1. The CDR3 covers 18 residues. Germline trimming cut 0 bases from V and 0 bases from J; bases unmatched to any gene: 4. The germline CDR1 and CDR2 sequences are LGHDT and YNNKEL (reference sequence). CDR3 nucleotide sequence: TGTGCCAGCAGCCAAGATGACAGGGGATACTCTGGGGCCAACGTCCTGACTTTC. It yields the protein CASSQDDRGYSGANVLTF.

This clonotype was seen ten or more times. The chain employs TRBV6-2 or TRBV6-3 and TRBJ1-1; D is undetermined. This CDR3 region has 15 residues. Germline values: CDR1 MNHEY, CDR2 SVGEGT. V gave up 6 bases and J gave up 0 bases, with 14 bases separating them. The CDR3 loop is CASSSDRTMNTEAFF. For the CDR3, the DNA is TGTGCCAGCAGCTCGGACCGGACTATGAACACTGAAGCTTTCTTT.

This clonotype was seen more than once but under ten times. The rearrangement joins TRBV30 to TRBJ1-2; no clear D. This CDR3 region has 12 residues. V lost 1 base, J lost 5 bases, and 8 bases lay in between. The germline V gene has CDR1 GTSNPN and CDR2 SVGIG (reference sequence). Here the CDR3 reads CAWSGISYGYTF. Here the CDR3 DNA reads TGTGCCTGGAGTGGGATTAGTTATGGCTACACCTTC.

The V call is TRBV4-3, the J call TRBJ2-1, with TRBD2 matching over 9 bases. The length of the CDR3 is 16 residues. With V trimmed by 5 bases and J by 5 bases, 10 bases remained unmatched. CDR1 and CDR2 (germline): LGHNA, YSLEER. The DNA of the CDR3 is TGCGCCAGCAGCACCCACCGACTAGCGGAAAACAATGAGCAGTTCTTC. This sequence encodes CASSTHRLAENNEQFF.

This clonotype occurred a few times. This sequence joins TRBV12-3 or TRBV12-4 and TRBJ2-7; tentative D call: TRBD1 (5 bases). Trimming cost V 1 base and J 7 bases, with 11 bases left between them. This CDR3 spans 13 amino acids. This CDR3 reads CASSLDRFREQYF. The CDR3 DNA reads as TGTGCCAGCAGTTTAGACAGGTTTAGGGAGCAGTACTTC.

This clonotype was found many times. The chain joins TRBV28 to TRBJ2-5; D remains ambiguous. The CDR3 totals 12 residues. V was shortened by 4 bases and J by 3 bases, with 6 bases between the two germline ends. Germline V CDR1 and CDR2: MDHEN, SYDVKM. The CDR3 DNA reads TGTGCCAGCAGTTCTACTGAAGAGACCCAGTACTTC. Amino acids: CASSSTEETQYF.

This clonotype occurred a few times. The gene calls are TRBV19 and TRBJ1-5; 7 bases fit TRBD1. Germline-derived CDR1 and CDR2 are LNHDA and SQIVND (reference sequence). Trimming cost V 9 bases and J 4 bases; bases outside gene matches: 6. The CDR3 has 13 residues. The CDR3 reads CASEGGANQPQHF. CDR3 sequence (DNA): TGTGCCAGCGAAGGGGGCGCAAATCAGCCCCAGCATTTT. The complete variable domain, with remaining parts taken from reference TRBV19 and TRBJ1-5, reads DGGITQSPKYLFRKEGQNVTLSCEQNLNHDAMYWYRQDPGQGLRLIYYSQIVNDFQKGDIAEGYSVSREKKESFPLTVTSAQKNPTAFYLCASEGGANQPQHFGDGTRLSIL.

J is TRBJ2-3 and V is TRBV24-1; 7 bases are shared with TRBD2. V lost 4 bases to trimming and J lost 5 bases; unmatched junction nucleotides: 5. This CDR3 has 14 residues. CDR1 is KGHDR and CDR2 is SFDVKD in the germline V gene. CDR3: CATSDPGLVDTQYF. The CDR3 DNA follows: TGTGCCACCAGTGACCCCGGACTAGTAGATACGCAGTATTTT.

This clonotype was found a few times. The J gene is TRBJ1-1, the V gene TRBV29-1; TRBD1 matches at 7 bases. Germline-derived CDR1 and CDR2 are SQVTM and ANQGSEA. The CDR3 is 13 amino acids. Trimming cost V 4 bases and J 2 bases; bases outside gene matches: 4. CDR3 nucleotides: TGCAGCGTTGGGACAGGAGCCAACACTGAAGCTTTCTTT. As protein: CSVGTGANTEAFF.

This chain uses TRBV20-1 with TRBJ1-5; tentative D call: TRBD1 (5 bases). Germline-derived CDR1 and CDR2 are DFQATT and SNEGSKA (reference sequence). V was trimmed by 2 bases and J by 7 bases, leaving 15 bases between them. CDR3 length: 14 amino acids. The DNA of the CDR3 is TGCAGTGCTAGACAGGGTGTTGGTGGACAGCCCCAGCATTTT. Translation: CSARQGVGGQPQHF.

This clonotype was counted many times. The rearrangement joins TRBV5-1 to TRBJ2-7; 10 bases line up with TRBD2. V lost 0 bases and J lost 2; bases outside the gene matches: 8. Per germline, CDR1 SGHRS and CDR2 YFSETQ. The CDR3 is made up of 17 amino acids. The DNA of the CDR3 is TGCGCCAGCAGCTTGGACGTCCTGACTAGCGGGCCCTACGAGCAGTACTTC. Translation gives CASSLDVLTSGPYEQYF.

The chain has TRBV19 and TRBJ1-2; 7 nucleotides match TRBD1. This CDR3 spans 14 amino acids. Germline CDR1 reads LNHDA; CDR2 reads SQIVND (reference sequence). V lost 5 bases, J lost 2 bases, and 5 bases stayed unmatched. Written as DNA, the CDR3 is TGTGCCAGTAGTGGGACGGGACAGAACTATGGCTACACCTTC. This gives the protein CASSGTGQNYGYTF.

This clonotype was observed many times. J is TRBJ2-7 and V is TRBV25-1; perhaps TRBD2 as D (5 bases). V was trimmed by 0 bases and J by 7 bases, leaving 10 bases between them. In germline, CDR1 is MGHDK, CDR2 SYGVNS. This CDR3 has 13 amino acids. The CDR3 coding sequence is TGTGCCAGCAGTGAATATACGGGGAGAGAGCAGTACTTC. This translates into CASSEYTGREQYF.

This clonotype was detected ten times or more. This sequence joins TRBV5-1 and TRBJ2-3, with D perhaps TRBD1 (6 bases). V was trimmed by 4 bases and J by 1 base, leaving 16 bases between them. Germline CDR1 and CDR2: SGHRS and YFSETQ. The CDR3 extends over 16 amino acids. The DNA for the CDR3 is TGCGCCAGCAGCATTTACAGGGCCCCGGGCACAGATACGCAGTATTTT. Protein product: CASSIYRAPGTDTQYF.

The sample holds a few counts of this clonotype. The V gene is TRBV6-2 or TRBV6-3, the J gene TRBJ1-2; 8 nucleotides line up with TRBD1. Unmatched junction bases numbered 8, after V lost 5 bases and J lost 6 bases. The CDR3 length is 14 residues. The germline gives CDR1 MNHEY, CDR2 SVGEGT. The CDR3, as DNA: TGTGCCAGCAGTACCCCGGACAGGGAGAATGGCTACACCTTC. This gives the protein CASSTPDRENGYTF.

This clonotype came up many times. The CDR3 DNA is TGCGCCAGCAGCCAAGATCAGGTCATGCAGTATTTT. Protein product: CASSQDQVMQYF. The rearrangement uses TRBV4-1 and TRBJ2-3; unclear D gene. The CDR3 loop spans 12 amino acids. V was pared by 0 bases and J by 11 bases, with 9 bases between. Germline lookup yields CDR1 MGHRA and CDR2 YSYEKL.

The sample holds many counts of this clonotype. V and J are TRBV19 and TRBJ2-2; D is uncertain. Trimming pared 6 bases from V and 2 bases from J, leaving 7 bases between. The length of the CDR3 is 13 residues. Germline V gene sequence: CDR1 LNHDA, CDR2 SQIVND (reference sequence). CDR3 in amino acids: CASRDGNTGELFF. DNA for the CDR3: TGTGCCAGTAGAGATGGCAACACCGGGGAGCTGTTTTTT.

This clonotype was counted ten times or more. The V and J genes are TRBV28 and TRBJ2-1, with 12 bases aligning to TRBD2. Per the germline V gene, CDR1 is MDHEN and CDR2 is SYDVKM. The CDR3 contains 15 residues. J was trimmed by 4 bases and V by 5 bases; bases with no gene match: 3. The CDR3 DNA is TGTGCCAGCAGTGGAACTAGCGGGAGGTACAATGAGCAGTTCTTC. It specifies CASSGTSGRYNEQFF. Looking up the rest from reference TRBV28 and TRBJ2-1 gives the full variable domain: DVKVTQSSRYLVKRTGEKVFLECVQDMDHENMFWYRQDPGLGLRLIYFSYDVKMKEKGDIPEGYSVSREKKERFSLILESASTNQTSMYLCASSGTSGRYNEQFFGPGTRLTVL.

This clonotype was observed at least ten times. The chain couples TRBV5-1 to TRBJ2-1, with D hard to call. With 1 base removed from V and 5 bases from J, the gap between germline ends came to 7 bases. The CDR3 is made up of 13 amino acids. CDR1 and CDR2 from the germline V gene are SGHRS and YFSETQ. The CDR3 loop is CASSLSLHNEQFF. As DNA, the CDR3 is TGCGCCAGCAGCTTGTCGCTGCACAATGAGCAGTTCTTC.

This clonotype occurred many times. The chain recombines TRBV6-5 with TRBJ1-5; D is perhaps TRBD1 (5 bases). Trimming shortened V by 8 bases and J by 2 bases, and 10 bases separated the two germline ends. CDR1 and CDR2 from the germline V gene are MNHEY and SVGAGI. The CDR3 loop spans 13 amino acids. The CDR3 sequence: CASFGGGNQPQHF. CDR3 DNA: TGTGCCAGCTTTGGAGGGGGCAATCAGCCCCAGCATTTT.

A word on this clonotype: The conserved phenylalanine or tryptophan is not found at the CDR3 terminus, so this likely reflects a read error. The chain employs TRBV7-9 and TRBJ1-1; unclear D gene. With 5 bases removed from V and 7 bases from J, the gap between germline ends came to 5 bases. Germline CDR1 SEHNR, CDR2 FQNEAQ (reference sequence). The CDR3 spans 10 residues. CDR3 DNA sequence: TGTGCCAGCAGCATGAATGAAGCTTTCCTT. It yields the protein CASSMNEAFL.

The rearrangement joins TRBV20-1 to TRBJ2-3; D gene unclear. This CDR3 has 12 amino acids. Germline-derived CDR1 and CDR2 are DFQATT and SNEGSKA (reference sequence). The V and J ends lost 1 base and 5 bases respectively, with 7 bases between them. CDR3: CSARGPRDTQYF. Here the CDR3 DNA reads TGCAGTGCTAGAGGGCCTCGAGATACGCAGTATTTT.

This clonotype was seen repeatedly, ten times or more. The V and J genes are TRBV27 and TRBJ1-6; D is possibly TRBD1 (5 bases). CDR3 length: 13 amino acids. Trimming pared 4 bases from V and 9 bases from J, leaving 10 bases between. CDR1 and CDR2 from the germline V gene are MNHEY and SMNVEV (reference sequence). The CDR3: CASSSTDTSPLHF. The CDR3 DNA follows: TGTGCCAGCAGTTCCACGGACACTTCACCCCTCCACTTT.